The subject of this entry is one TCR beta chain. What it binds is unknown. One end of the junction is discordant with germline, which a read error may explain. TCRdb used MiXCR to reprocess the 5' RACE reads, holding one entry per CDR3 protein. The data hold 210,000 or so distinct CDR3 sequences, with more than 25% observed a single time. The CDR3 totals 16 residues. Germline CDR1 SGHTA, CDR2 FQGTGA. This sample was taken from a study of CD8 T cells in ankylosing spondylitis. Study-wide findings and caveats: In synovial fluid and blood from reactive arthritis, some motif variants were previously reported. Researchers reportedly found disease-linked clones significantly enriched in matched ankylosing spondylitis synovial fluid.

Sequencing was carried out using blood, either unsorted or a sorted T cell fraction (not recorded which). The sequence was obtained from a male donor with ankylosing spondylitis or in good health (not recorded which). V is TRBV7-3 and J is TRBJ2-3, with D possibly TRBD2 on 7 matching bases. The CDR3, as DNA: TGTGCCAGCAGCCCGTCCCGTGGGGGGGGCACAGTTACGCAGTATTTT. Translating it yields CASSPSRGGGTVTQYF.